This T cell receptor beta chain emerged from a study of blood T cell repertoires in COVID-19. As for the study in general: The study drew acute and convalescent COVID-19 samples from the United States, Italy and Spain. The analysed material was cDNA or gDNA that came from T cells, B-cell-depleted T cells, or PBMCs.

Donors in Cohort 3 who had recovered were those with two negative PCRs, healthcare professional clearance, or resolution of their symptoms. CDR1 and CDR2 (germline): MDHEN, SYDVKM. The CDR3 loop spans 14 amino acids. V shed 6 bases and J 5 bases; nucleotides not matched to a gene: 4. Source study methods: From reference gene primer amplification, estimates of nucleated cell counts were derived. Data came from immunoSEQ multiplex PCR; TCRdb stores just in-frame clones and leaves some out. V and J calls and clone size are as listed in that table; D and trimming were resolved from the DNA. The table lists 95,000 to 150,000 clones, 84% of them singletons, with approximately 3.5% in the top ten.

The chain has TRBV28 and TRBJ2-5, with 12 bases lining up with TRBD2. Sequenced: PBMCs or T cells enriched from blood (not recorded which). This TCR was recovered from a woman in her 30s who had recovered from COVID-19. The CDR3 sequence is CASRPTSGRETQYF. Here the CDR3 DNA reads TGTGCCAGCAGACCCACTAGCGGGAGGGAGACCCAGTACTTC.